A single sample is the source of the 28 T cell receptor beta chains below, sequenced in a study of cytomegalovirus exposure and HLA in healthy donors. TCRdb's copy holds only in-frame clones and misses some; the assay was immunoSEQ multiplex PCR. The sample carries more than 95,000 clones, about 96% recorded once. The specimen sequenced was PBMCs. The receptor set was obtained from a man between 18 and 35 years old in good health and CMV-seronegative.

This clone is a singleton in its sample. This chain joins TRBV4-2 and TRBJ2-1; 8 bases fit TRBD2. This CDR3 comprises 21 residues. Germline trimming cut 1 base from V and 6 bases from J; bases unmatched to any gene: 23. CDR1 and CDR2 (germline): LGHNA, YNFKEQ. The CDR3: CASSQVSELREAPDPSNEQFF. In nucleotides, the CDR3 is TGTGCCAGCAGCCAAGTGTCGGAGTTGCGGGAGGCCCCGGACCCTTCCAATGAGCAGTTCTTC.

This sequence joins TRBV28 and TRBJ1-4; no firm D call. Germline values: CDR1 MDHEN, CDR2 SYDVKM. Trimming took 7 bases from V and 8 from J, leaving 5 bases between them. This CDR3 is 10 amino acids long. CDR3 nucleotides: TGTGCCAGCATGAGGGAAAAACTGTTTTTT. This encodes CASMREKLFF.

This clone was found a few times. This sequence joins TRBV6-5 and TRBJ1-1; D gene unclear. CDR1 and CDR2 from the germline V gene are MNHEY and SVGAGI. This CDR3 has 13 residues. Trimming removed 4 bases at V and 4 bases at J, with 10 bases between. As DNA, the CDR3 is TGTGCCAGCAGTTCTGAGTTTTCCACTGAAGCTTTCTTT. As protein: CASSSEFSTEAFF.

The count of this clone is one. The V call is TRBV7-2, the J call TRBJ2-1; TRBD2 aligns across 7 bases. With V trimmed by 5 bases and J by 3 bases, 16 bases remained unmatched. Germline V gene lookup returns CDR1 SGHTA and CDR2 FQGNSA. The CDR3 contains 18 residues. This CDR3 is CASSPRGGRLADYNEQFF. In DNA form, the CDR3 reads TGTGCCAGCAGCCCTAGAGGAGGTAGGCTAGCGGACTACAATGAGCAGTTCTTC. Full variable domain (outside the CDR3, taken from reference TRBV7-2 and TRBJ2-1): GAGVSQSPSNKVTEKGKDVELRCDPISGHTALYWYRQSLGQGLEFLIYFQGNSAPDKSGLPSDRFSAERTGGSVSTLTIQRTQQEDSAVYLCASSPRGGRLADYNEQFFGPGTRLTVL.

The CDR3 DNA reads as TGCAGCGTTTGGGAGGGAAACATTCAGTACTTC. It is translated as CSVWEGNIQYF. This rearrangement joins TRBV29-1 to TRBJ2-4; 7 nucleotides line up with TRBD2. The CDR3 is 11 residues long. Germline V gives CDR1 SQVTM, CDR2 ANQGSEA. The V and J ends lost 5 bases and 6 bases, in that order; junction bases with no gene match: 1.

The chain joins TRBV4-3 to TRBJ2-5; D possibly corresponds to TRBD1 (5 bases). CDR3 size: 15 residues. Deletions cut 2 bases from V and 4 bases from J, with 14 bases between. The germline CDR1 and CDR2 sequences are LGHNA and YSLEER. The CDR3 DNA reads as TGCGCCAGCAGCCAAATGGGGCCCCGAGGAGAGACCCAGTACTTC. Its translation: CASSQMGPRGETQYF.

The chain links TRBV7-9 to TRBJ1-1; D is unresolved. V lost 7 bases to trimming and J lost 3 bases, with 12 bases between them. The germline V gene encodes CDR1 SEHNR and CDR2 FQNEAQ (reference sequence). The CDR3 totals 13 residues. In DNA, the CDR3 is TGTGCCAGCAACCCCACAAGTTACACTGAAGCTTTCTTT. Translating it yields CASNPTSYTEAFF.

This chain links TRBV27 with TRBJ2-3; 14 bases are shared with TRBD2. In germline, CDR1 is MNHEY, CDR2 SMNVEV (reference sequence). Trimming at V came to 8 bases and at J to 4 bases, leaving 11 bases not matched to a gene. The CDR3 is 17 amino acids. CDR3 sequence (DNA): TGTGCCAGCTCTCTCTTCCGACTAGCGGGAGGGGCAGATACGCAGTATTTT. This codes for CASSLFRLAGGADTQYF.

This sequence joins TRBV4-1 and TRBJ2-7; 7 bases are a match to TRBD2. Per germline, CDR1 MGHRA and CDR2 YSYEKL. V lost 0 bases, J lost 3 bases, and 14 bases stayed unmatched. This CDR3 is built from 18 residues. In DNA form, the CDR3 reads TGCGCCAGCAGCCAAGATCGAGCAGTCGGGAGCGGGGTCTACGAGCAGTACTTC. Protein sequence: CASSQDRAVGSGVYEQYF.

This clone was counted only a few times. The chain has TRBV28 and TRBJ1-5; maybe TRBD1 (6 bases). CDR3 length equals 13 residues. Trimming cost V 7 bases and J 1 base, with 8 bases left between them. Germline lookup yields CDR1 MDHEN and CDR2 SYDVKM. CDR3 sequence: CASNGQSNQPQHF. For the CDR3, the DNA is TGTGCCAGCAACGGACAGAGCAATCAGCCCCAGCATTTT.

The chain combines TRBV28 with TRBJ2-5, with D possibly being TRBD2 (6 bases). Trimming took off 7 bases at V and 5 bases at J, with 17 bases between the two ends. The CDR3 consists of 14 residues. The germline V gene encodes CDR1 MDHEN and CDR2 SYDVKM. The CDR3 sequence is CASTPDGGFETQYF. CDR3 nucleotide sequence: TGTGCCAGCACCCCGGACGGGGGTTTCGAGACCCAGTACTTC.

This clone was found a few times. The chain employs TRBV9 and TRBJ2-2, with D maybe TRBD2 (6 bases). The V gene's germline CDR1 is SGDLS and CDR2 YYNGEE. V dropped 4 bases and J dropped 6 bases, with 7 bases sitting between them. The CDR3 has 12 amino acids. The chain's CDR3 is CASSSGAGELFF. Written as DNA, the CDR3 is TGTGCCAGCAGCTCGGGGGCCGGGGAGCTGTTTTTT.

The rearrangement links TRBV7-2 to TRBJ2-2, with D maybe TRBD1 (5 bases). Trimming removed 3 bases from V and 5 bases from J, with 13 bases in between. The CDR3 covers 15 residues. CDR1 is SGHTA and CDR2 is FQGNSA in the germline V gene. This CDR3 reads CASSFESGITGELFF. CDR3 nucleotide sequence: TGTGCCAGCAGCTTCGAATCAGGGATTACCGGGGAGCTGTTTTTT.

The rearrangement joins TRBV28 to TRBJ2-3, with a weak D call TRBD2 (5 bases). The V gene's germline CDR1 is MDHEN and CDR2 SYDVKM. The CDR3 sequence is 12 residues long. Trimming took off 6 bases at V and 5 bases at J, with 9 bases between the two ends. The CDR3 here is CASSLAGDTQYF. CDR3 nucleotide sequence: TGTGCCAGCAGCCTAGCCGGAGATACGCAGTATTTT.

CDR3 residues: CASSPPTGIAKAGGDTGELFF. CDR3 DNA: TGCGCCAGCAGCCCTCCGACAGGGATCGCAAAGGCGGGAGGGGACACCGGGGAGCTGTTTTTT. V is TRBV5-1 and J is TRBJ2-2; 9 nucleotides line up with TRBD2. The germline V gene has CDR1 SGHRS and CDR2 YFSETQ. With V trimmed by 4 bases and J by 3 bases, 22 bases remained unmatched. There are 21 residues in the CDR3.

This clone came up a few times. This chain joins TRBV14 and TRBJ2-1, with 10 bases identical to TRBD2. Germline lookup yields CDR1 SGHDN and CDR2 FVKESK. J was trimmed by 6 bases and V by 3 bases; bases with no gene match: 5. This CDR3 is 15 amino acids long. The CDR3 loop is CASSHTAGGGNEQFF. The DNA of the CDR3 is TGTGCCAGCAGCCATACAGCGGGAGGGGGCAATGAGCAGTTCTTC.

The V call is TRBV9, the J call TRBJ2-7; maybe TRBD2 (6 bases). Trimming pared 0 bases from V and 0 bases from J, leaving 7 bases between. The germline gives CDR1 SGDLS, CDR2 YYNGEE. The CDR3 covers 14 residues. DNA of the CDR3: TGTGCCAGCAGCGTAGGGGACTTCTCCTACGAGCAGTACTTC. Its protein is CASSVGDFSYEQYF. The entire variable domain, with the rest obtained from reference TRBV9 and TRBJ2-7, is as follows: DSGVTQTPKHLITATGQRVTLRCSPRSGDLSVYWYQQSLDQGLQFLIQYYNGEERAKGNILERFSAQQFPDLHSELNLSSLELGDSALYFCASSVGDFSYEQYFGPGTRLTVT.

This clone appeared once. The chain combines TRBV28 with TRBJ2-5; D gene uncertain. The CDR3 has 14 amino acids. Germline CDR1 reads MDHEN; CDR2 reads SYDVKM. Trimming took 8 bases from V and 2 from J, leaving 15 bases between them. The CDR3 reads CASLAAVNQETQYF. Written as DNA, the CDR3 is TGTGCCAGCCTTGCCGCAGTAAATCAAGAGACCCAGTACTTC. The full variable domain, in which reference TRBV28 and TRBJ2-5 provide the parts outside the CDR3, is DVKVTQSSRYLVKRTGEKVFLECVQDMDHENMFWYRQDPGLGLRLIYFSYDVKMKEKGDIPEGYSVSREKKERFSLILESASTNQTSMYLCASLAAVNQETQYFGPGTRLLVL.

The CDR3, as DNA: TGTGCCAGCAGGTCCGGGACAGGGGTCCCGATTACTGAAGCTTTCTTT. Its protein is CASRSGTGVPITEAFF. This chain connects TRBV11-2 to TRBJ1-1, with 10 positions matching TRBD1. The CDR3 has 16 residues. V dropped 6 bases and J dropped 5; count of bases not matched to a gene: 12. Per the germline V gene, CDR1 is SGHAT and CDR2 is FQNNGV. Combining the CDR3 with reference TRBV11-2 and TRBJ1-1 gives the whole variable domain EAGVAQSPRYKIIEKRQSVAFWCNPISGHATLYWYQQILGQGPKLLIQFQNNGVVDDSQLPKDRFSAERLKGVDSTLKIQPAKLEDSAVYLCASRSGTGVPITEAFFGQGTRLTVV.

The chain uses TRBV2 and TRBJ1-1; TRBD1 aligns across 7 bases. Germline assignment: CDR1 SNHLY and CDR2 FYNNEI. The CDR3 runs to 12 residues. Trimming at V came to 9 bases and at J to 6 bases, leaving 7 bases not matched to a gene. The CDR3 DNA reads as TGTGCCAGTTCTCCCGGGACAGCTGAAGCTTTCTTT. It codes for CASSPGTAEAFF.

This chain joins TRBV6-5 and TRBJ1-1; D is unclear. The CDR3 spans 15 residues. V lost 1 base and J lost 4, with 13 bases in between. CDR1 is MNHEY and CDR2 is SVGAGI in the germline V gene. The CDR3 reads CASSYFRPGSTEAFF. In nucleotides, the CDR3 is TGTGCCAGCAGTTACTTCCGACCCGGGAGCACTGAAGCTTTCTTT.

This clone came up once. The chain carries TRBV28 and TRBJ2-1; 12 bases fit TRBD2. Losses at the gene ends were 5 bases for V and 9 bases for J; bases not matched to a gene: 11. The CDR3 spans 16 residues. Germline-derived CDR1 and CDR2 are MDHEN and SYDVKM. The CDR3 reads CASSLRLAGGPGEQFF. CDR3 in DNA: TGTGCCAGCAGTCTCAGGCTAGCGGGAGGGCCCGGTGAGCAGTTCTTC.

The genes are TRBV7-3 and TRBJ2-7; 11 nucleotides agree with TRBD2. The length of the CDR3 is 15 residues. The germline CDR1 and CDR2 sequences are SGHTA and FQGTGA. The V segment lost 4 bases and the J segment 2 bases; nucleotides outside the gene matches: 4. The chain's CDR3 is CASSSGLAAAYEQYF. The CDR3 DNA sequence: TGTGCCAGCAGCTCGGGACTAGCGGCGGCCTACGAGCAGTACTTC.

The chain couples TRBV5-4 to TRBJ2-4; a weak D match, TRBD2 (5 bases). The CDR3 totals 14 residues. CDR1 and CDR2 (germline): SGHNT, YYREEE (reference sequence). V dropped 1 base and J dropped 5 bases, with 10 bases sitting between them. The CDR3 loop is CASSLYGVENIQYF. Here the CDR3 DNA reads TGTGCCAGCAGCTTGTACGGGGTCGAAAACATTCAGTACTTC.

This chain joins TRBV6-5 and TRBJ1-5, with D possibly matching TRBD1 (6 bases). The CDR3 is made up of 14 amino acids. V was trimmed by 6 bases and J by 5 bases, leaving 14 bases between them. Germline loops: CDR1 MNHEY, CDR2 SVGAGI. The CDR3 loop is CASRPTGRHQPQHF. The CDR3 nucleotides read TGTGCCAGCAGGCCGACAGGACGCCATCAGCCCCAGCATTTT.

The rearrangement uses TRBV27 and TRBJ2-7; maybe TRBD1 (5 bases). V dropped 2 bases and J dropped 3 bases, with 8 bases sitting between them. The germline V gene encodes CDR1 MNHEY and CDR2 SMNVEV (reference sequence). There are 13 residues in the CDR3. CDR3 region: CASSLGANYEQYF. CDR3 nucleotides: TGTGCCAGCAGTTTAGGGGCCAACTACGAGCAGTACTTC.

The V call is TRBV11-2, the J call TRBJ1-1; D not certain. The CDR3 is 11 amino acids. Trimming took off 5 bases at V and 6 bases at J, with 7 bases between the two ends. In germline, CDR1 is SGHAT, CDR2 FQNNGV. CDR3 bases: TGTGCCAGCAGCCCCTACGCTGAAGCTTTCTTT. This encodes CASSPYAEAFF.

The V and J genes are TRBV9 and TRBJ2-1; D may be TRBD2 (5 bases). The germline V gene has CDR1 SGDLS and CDR2 YYNGEE. CDR3 size: 15 residues. Deletions cut 0 bases from V and 9 bases from J, with 16 bases between. CDR3 protein: CASSVGPGSGSEQFF. Here the CDR3 DNA reads TGTGCCAGCAGCGTAGGTCCTGGGAGTGGGAGTGAGCAGTTCTTC.